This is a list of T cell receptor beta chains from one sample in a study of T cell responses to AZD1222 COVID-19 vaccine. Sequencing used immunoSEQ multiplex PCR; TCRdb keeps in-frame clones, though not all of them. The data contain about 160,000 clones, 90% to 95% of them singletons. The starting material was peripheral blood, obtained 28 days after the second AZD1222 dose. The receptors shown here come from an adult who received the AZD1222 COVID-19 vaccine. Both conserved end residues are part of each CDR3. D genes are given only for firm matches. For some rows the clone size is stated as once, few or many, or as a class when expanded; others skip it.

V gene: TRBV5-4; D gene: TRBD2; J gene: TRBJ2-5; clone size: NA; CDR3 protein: CASSSGTSGVGTQYF; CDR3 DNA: TGTGCCAGCAGCTCCGGGACTAGCGGGGTCGGGACCCAGTACTTC
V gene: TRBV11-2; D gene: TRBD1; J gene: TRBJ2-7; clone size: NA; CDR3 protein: CASSRQGYEQYF; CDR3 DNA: TGTGCCAGCAGCCGACAGGGATACGAGCAGTACTTC
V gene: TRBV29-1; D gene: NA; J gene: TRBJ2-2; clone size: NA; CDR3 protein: CSVPWGAGSGELFF; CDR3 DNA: TGCAGCGTCCCCTGGGGGGCTGGATCCGGGGAGCTGTTTTTT
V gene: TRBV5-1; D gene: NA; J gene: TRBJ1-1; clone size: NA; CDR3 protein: CASSLDTPTEAFF; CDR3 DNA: TGCGCCAGCAGCTTGGACACACCCACTGAAGCTTTCTTT
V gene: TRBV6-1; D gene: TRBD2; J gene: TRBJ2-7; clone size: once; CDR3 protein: CASSDAQLADSYEQYF; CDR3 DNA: TGTGCCAGCAGTGACGCGCAACTAGCGGACTCCTACGAGCAGTACTTC
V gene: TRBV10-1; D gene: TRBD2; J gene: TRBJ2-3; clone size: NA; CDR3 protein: CASSPLAGPTTDTQYF; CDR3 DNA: TGCGCCAGCAGCCCTCTAGCGGGACCAACCACAGATACGCAGTATTTT
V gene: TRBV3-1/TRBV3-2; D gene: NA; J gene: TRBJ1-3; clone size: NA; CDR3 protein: CASSPTYSGNTIYF; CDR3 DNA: TGTGCCAGCAGTCCTACATACTCTGGAAACACCATATATTTT
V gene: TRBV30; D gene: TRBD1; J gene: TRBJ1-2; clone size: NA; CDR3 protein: CAWSLQGFGYTF; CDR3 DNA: TGTGCCTGGAGTTTACAGGGGTTTGGCTACACCTTC
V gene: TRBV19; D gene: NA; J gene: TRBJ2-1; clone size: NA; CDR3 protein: CASSIARDDNEQFF; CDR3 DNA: TGTGCCAGTAGTATAGCCAGGGACGACAATGAGCAGTTCTTC
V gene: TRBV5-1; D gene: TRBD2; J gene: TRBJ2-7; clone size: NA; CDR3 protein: CASSLPSLAGGRGEQYF; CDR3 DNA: TGCGCCAGCAGCCTACCCTCCCTAGCGGGGGGAAGAGGCGAGCAGTACTTC
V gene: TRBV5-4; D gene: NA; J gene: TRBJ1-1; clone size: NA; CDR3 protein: CASSLRRGEDEAFF; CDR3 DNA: TGTGCCAGCAGCTTGAGGCGGGGAGAAGATGAAGCTTTCTTT
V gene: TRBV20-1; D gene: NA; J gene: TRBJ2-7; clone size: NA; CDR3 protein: CSASYRLGYEQYF; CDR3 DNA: TGCAGTGCTAGTTACAGGCTCGGTTACGAGCAGTACTTC
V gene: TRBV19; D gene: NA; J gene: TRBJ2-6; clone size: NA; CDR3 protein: CATNSGSLSGANVLTF; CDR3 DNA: TGTGCCACCAACTCCGGGTCTCTCTCTGGGGCCAACGTCCTGACTTTC
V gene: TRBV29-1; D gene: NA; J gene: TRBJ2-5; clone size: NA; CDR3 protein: CSVAGLSGEETQYF; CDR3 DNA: TGCAGCGTCGCGGGACTCTCAGGAGAGGAGACCCAGTACTTC
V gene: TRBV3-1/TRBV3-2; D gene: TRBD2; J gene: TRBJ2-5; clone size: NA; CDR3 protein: CASSQGEGETQYF; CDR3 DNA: TGTGCCAGCAGCCAGGGGGAGGGGGAGACCCAGTACTTC
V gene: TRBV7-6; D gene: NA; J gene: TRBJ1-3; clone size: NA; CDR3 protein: CASSLGYSSGNTIYF; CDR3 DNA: TGTGCCAGCAGCTTAGGGTACAGCTCTGGAAACACCATATATTTT
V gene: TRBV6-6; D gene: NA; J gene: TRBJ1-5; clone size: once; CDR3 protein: CASSWERGVNQPQHF; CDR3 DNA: TGTGCCAGCAGTTGGGAAAGGGGGGTCAATCAGCCCCAGCATTTT
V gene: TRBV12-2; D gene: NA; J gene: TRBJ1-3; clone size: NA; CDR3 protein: CASRLPPRGGFAGNTIYF; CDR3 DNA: TGTGCAAGTCGCTTACCCCCAAGGGGGGGTTTTGCTGGAAACACCATATATTTT
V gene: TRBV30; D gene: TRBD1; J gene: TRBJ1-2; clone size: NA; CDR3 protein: CAWSGMSTGGYGYTF; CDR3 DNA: TGTGCCTGGAGTGGAATGTCGACAGGGGGCTATGGCTACACCTTC
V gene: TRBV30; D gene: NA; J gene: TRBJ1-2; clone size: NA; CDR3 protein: CAWSVPGTPSVTYGYTF; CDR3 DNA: TGTGCCTGGAGTGTACCCGGGACGCCTTCAGTTACTTATGGCTACACCTTC
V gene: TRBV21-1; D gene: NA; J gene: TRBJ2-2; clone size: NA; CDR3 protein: CASSKADKAGPSNTGELFF; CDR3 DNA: TGTGCCAGCAGCAAAGCAGATAAAGCGGGGCCCTCGAACACCGGGGAGCTGTTTTTT
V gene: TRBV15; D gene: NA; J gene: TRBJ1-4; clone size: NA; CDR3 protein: CATSRARVANEKLFF; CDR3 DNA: TGTGCCACCAGCAGGGCCCGGGTGGCTAATGAAAAACTGTTTTTT
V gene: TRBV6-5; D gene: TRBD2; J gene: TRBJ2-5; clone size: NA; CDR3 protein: CASSYSTGGPLETQYF; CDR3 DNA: TGTGCCAGCAGTTACTCAACGGGGGGGCCGCTAGAGACCCAGTACTTC
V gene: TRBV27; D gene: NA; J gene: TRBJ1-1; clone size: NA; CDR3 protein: CASSPVQATRAFF; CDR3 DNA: TGTGCCAGCAGTCCAGTACAGGCGACCAGAGCTTTCTTT
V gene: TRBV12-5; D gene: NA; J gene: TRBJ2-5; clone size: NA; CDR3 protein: CASGYGGGETQYF; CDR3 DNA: TGTGCTAGTGGTTACGGGGGCGGCGAGACCCAGTACTTC
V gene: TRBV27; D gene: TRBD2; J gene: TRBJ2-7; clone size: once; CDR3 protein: CASSLSAGGRREQYF; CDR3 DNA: TGTGCCAGCAGTTTATCGGCGGGGGGGCGGAGAGAGCAGTACTTC
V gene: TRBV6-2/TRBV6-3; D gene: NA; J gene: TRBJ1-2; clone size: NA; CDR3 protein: CASSYGQTNYGYTF; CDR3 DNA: TGTGCCAGCAGTTACGGACAGACTAACTATGGCTACACCTTC
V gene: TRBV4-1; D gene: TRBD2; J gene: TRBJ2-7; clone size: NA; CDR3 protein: CASSQEGGATYEQYF; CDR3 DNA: TGCGCCAGCAGCCAAGAGGGAGGGGCTACCTACGAGCAGTACTTC
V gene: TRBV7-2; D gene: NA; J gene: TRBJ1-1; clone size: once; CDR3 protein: CASSPRQEAFF; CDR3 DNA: TGTGCCAGCAGTCCGAGACAGGAGGCTTTCTTT
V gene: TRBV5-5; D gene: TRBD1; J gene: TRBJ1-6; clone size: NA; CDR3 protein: CASSQGQYNSPLHF; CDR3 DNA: TGTGCCAGCAGCCAGGGACAGTATAATTCACCCCTCCACTTT
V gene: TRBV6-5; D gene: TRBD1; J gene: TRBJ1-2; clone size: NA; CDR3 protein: CASRATGGDGYTF; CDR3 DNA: TGTGCCAGCAGGGCTACAGGGGGAGATGGCTACACCTTC
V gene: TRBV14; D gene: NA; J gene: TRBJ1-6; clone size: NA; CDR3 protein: CASSQEWGNSPLHF; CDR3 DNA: TGTGCCAGCAGCCAAGAGTGGGGAAATTCACCCCTCCACTTT
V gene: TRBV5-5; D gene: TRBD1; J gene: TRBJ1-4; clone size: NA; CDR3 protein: CASSRTGGGNEKLFF; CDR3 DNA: TGTGCCAGCAGCAGGACAGGGGGCGGTAATGAAAAACTGTTTTTT
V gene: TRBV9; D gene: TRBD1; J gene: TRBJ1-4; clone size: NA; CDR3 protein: CASSATGVTTNEKLFF; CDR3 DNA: TGTGCCAGCAGCGCAACAGGGGTGACGACTAATGAAAAACTGTTTTTT
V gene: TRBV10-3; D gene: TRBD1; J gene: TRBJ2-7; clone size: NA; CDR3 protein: CAIPAETGSHEQYF; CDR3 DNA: TGTGCCATCCCCGCCGAGACAGGGAGTCACGAGCAGTACTTC
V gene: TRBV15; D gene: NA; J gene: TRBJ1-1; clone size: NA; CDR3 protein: CATSRDWRFTEAFF; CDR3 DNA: TGTGCCACCAGCAGAGATTGGAGGTTCACTGAAGCTTTCTTT
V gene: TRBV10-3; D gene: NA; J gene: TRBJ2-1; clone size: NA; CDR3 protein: CAISGQPSDNEQFF; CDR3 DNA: TGTGCCATCAGTGGACAGCCCTCTGACAATGAGCAGTTCTTC
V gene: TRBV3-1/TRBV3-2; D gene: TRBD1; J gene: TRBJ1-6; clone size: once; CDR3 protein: CASSHGTGFPPLHF; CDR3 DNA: TGTGCCAGCAGCCACGGGACAGGGTTTCCACCCCTCCACTTT
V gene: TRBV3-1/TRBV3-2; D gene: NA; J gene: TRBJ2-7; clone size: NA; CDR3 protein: CASSQGGRSSEQYF; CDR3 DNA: TGTGCCAGCAGCCAGGGGGGACGATCTAGCGAGCAGTACTTC
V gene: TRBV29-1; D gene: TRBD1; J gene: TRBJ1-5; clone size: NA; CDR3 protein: CSALTGGAEGPQHF; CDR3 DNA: TGCAGCGCTTTGACAGGGGGCGCCGAGGGTCCCCAGCATTTT
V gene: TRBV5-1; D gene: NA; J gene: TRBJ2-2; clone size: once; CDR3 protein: CASSLLDNTGELFF; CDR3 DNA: TGCGCCAGCAGCTTGTTGGACAACACCGGGGAGCTGTTTTTT
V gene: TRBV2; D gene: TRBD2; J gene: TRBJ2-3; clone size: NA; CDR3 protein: CASSGPAGAQGTQYF; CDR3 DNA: TGTGCCAGCAGTGGACCAGCGGGGGCTCAAGGGACGCAGTATTTT
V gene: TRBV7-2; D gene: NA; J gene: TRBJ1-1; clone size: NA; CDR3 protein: CASSLGSPALNTEAFF; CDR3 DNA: TGTGCCAGCAGCTTGGGAAGCCCGGCCCTTAACACTGAAGCTTTCTTT
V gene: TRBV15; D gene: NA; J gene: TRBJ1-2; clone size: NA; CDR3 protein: CATSRDPSRSGPGYGYTF; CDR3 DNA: TGTGCCACCAGCAGAGATCCGAGTCGGTCGGGGCCCGGCTATGGCTACACCTTC
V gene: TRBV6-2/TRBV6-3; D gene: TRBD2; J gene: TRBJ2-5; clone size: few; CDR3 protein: CASSYGDGSGGQETQYF; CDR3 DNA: TGTGCCAGCAGTTACGGGGACGGTAGCGGGGGGCAAGAGACCCAGTACTTC
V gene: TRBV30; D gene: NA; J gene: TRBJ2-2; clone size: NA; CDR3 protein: CAWNGKQNTGELFF; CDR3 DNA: TGTGCCTGGAATGGGAAACAGAACACCGGGGAGCTGTTTTTT
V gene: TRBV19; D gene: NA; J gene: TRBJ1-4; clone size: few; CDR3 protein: CASSIQGGFREKLFF; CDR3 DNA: TGTGCCAGTAGTATCCAGGGAGGGTTTCGTGAAAAACTGTTTTTT
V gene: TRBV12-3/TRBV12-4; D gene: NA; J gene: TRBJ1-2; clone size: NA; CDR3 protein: CASSLQGNYGYTF; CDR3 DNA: TGTGCCAGCAGTTTACAGGGTAACTATGGCTACACCTTC